The entry that follows covers one T cell receptor (beta chain) sequence. As yet, its antigen is unknown. This sample is part of a study of T cells in women clearing cervical HPV infection. Study background: Women with histologically confirmed HPV16-related CIN3 or worse, 2 with invasive cancer, served as cases. Whole-study results and caveats: Effector/memory and HPV-specific T cells were not isolated, and association timing is unknown.

Genomic DNA, averaging about 1,300 ng per sample, yielded TCR beta CDR3 via immunoSEQ. This table comes from immunoSEQ multiplex PCR, and its TCRdb copy is limited to in-frame clones, with some not included. This sample carries under 45,000 clones, with about 6% going to the ten biggest clones. Dot-blot hybridization genotyped cervical HPV amplified with MY09/MY11 PCR. This TCR was sampled from a woman between 18 and 69 years old with a cervical HPV16 infection that either progressed to CIN3+ or cleared (not recorded which). Sequencing was done on a sample of blood buffy coat.

The sequenced CDR3 bases are TGTGCCAGTTCGCCGGGACAGGGCCACCTGTACGAG. Translation: CASSPGQGHLYE. The whole CDR3 region reads CASSPGQGHLYEQYF. This chain uses TRBV19 with TRBJ2-7; 9 bases are shared with TRBD1. The read falls 3 residues short of the CDR3 end, and the missing part is taken from the germline J gene. CDR3 length equals 15 residues. Per the germline V gene, CDR1 is LNHDA and CDR2 is SQIVND (reference sequence). Trimming removed 8 bases from V and 4 bases from J; junction bases left unmatched: 12.